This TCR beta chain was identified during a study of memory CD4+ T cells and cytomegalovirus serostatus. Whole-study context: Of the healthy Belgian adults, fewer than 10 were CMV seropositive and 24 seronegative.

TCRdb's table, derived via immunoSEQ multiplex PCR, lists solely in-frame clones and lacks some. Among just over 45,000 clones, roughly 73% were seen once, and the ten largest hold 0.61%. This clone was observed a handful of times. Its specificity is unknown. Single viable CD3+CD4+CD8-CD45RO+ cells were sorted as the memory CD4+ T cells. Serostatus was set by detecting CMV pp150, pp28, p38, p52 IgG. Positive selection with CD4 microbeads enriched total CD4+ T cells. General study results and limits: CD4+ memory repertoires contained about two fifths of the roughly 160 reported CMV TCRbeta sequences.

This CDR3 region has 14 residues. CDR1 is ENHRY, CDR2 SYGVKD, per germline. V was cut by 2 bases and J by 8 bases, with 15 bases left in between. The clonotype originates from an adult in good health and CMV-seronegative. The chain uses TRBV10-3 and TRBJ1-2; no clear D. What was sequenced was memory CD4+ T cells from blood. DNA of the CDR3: TGTGCCATCAGTGAGGGGAGGGCCCCCAACGGCTACACCTTC. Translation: CAISEGRAPNGYTF.